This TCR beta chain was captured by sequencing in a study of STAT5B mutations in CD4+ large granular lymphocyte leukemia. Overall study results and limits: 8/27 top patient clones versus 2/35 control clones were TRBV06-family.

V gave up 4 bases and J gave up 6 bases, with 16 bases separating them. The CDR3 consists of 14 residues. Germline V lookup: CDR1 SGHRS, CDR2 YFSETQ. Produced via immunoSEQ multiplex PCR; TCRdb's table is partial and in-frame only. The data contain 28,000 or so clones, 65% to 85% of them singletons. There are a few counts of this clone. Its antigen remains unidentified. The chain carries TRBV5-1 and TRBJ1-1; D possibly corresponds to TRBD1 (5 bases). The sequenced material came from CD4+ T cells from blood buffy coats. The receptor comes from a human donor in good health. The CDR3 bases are TGCGCCAGCAGCGGAAACCCAGGGAGATCTGAAGCTTTCTTT. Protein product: CASSGNPGRSEAFF.